This T cell receptor beta chain derives from a study of early T cells in non-severe SARS-CoV-2 infection. The wider study: Bulk RNA from unsorted whole blood was sequenced; chains were unpaired.

Tagging with unique molecular identifiers was applied to individual cDNA molecules. Via MiXCR, TCRdb re-called the 5' RACE reads, giving one row per CDR3 protein. Among about 98,000 distinct CDR3 sequences listed, around 10% were seen once. CDR3 size: 13 residues. Germline V gives CDR1 SEHNR, CDR2 FQNEAQ (reference sequence). Losses at the gene ends were 4 bases for V and 8 bases for J; bases not matched to a gene: 4. Study-wide results and caveats: VDJdb matching, biased toward anti-spike CD8 responses, missed private and CD4 specificities.

A word on this clonotype: The antigen is undetermined.

Sample: whole blood. The TCR was taken from an adult who was a healthcare worker with PCR-confirmed SARS-CoV-2 infection or an uninfected control (not recorded which). The V call is TRBV7-9, the J call TRBJ1-2, with 10 bases fitting TRBD1. CDR3 residues: CASSWDRGRGYTF. The CDR3 bases are TGTGCCAGCAGCTGGGACAGGGGTCGCGGCTACACCTTC.